One and the same sample provided the 27 T cell receptor beta chains below, sequenced in a study of breast tumors, draining lymph nodes, adjacent tissues. TCRdb independently ran MiXCR on the multiplex PCR reads; one entry per CDR3 protein. The sample contains approximately 130,000 distinct CDR3 sequences, 21% of which appear only once. Axillary draining lymph nodes of breast cancer patients supplied the node samples. The material sequenced was axillary lymph node tissue. The receptors come from a female donor with breast cancer. Some clones in this sample may be carry-over from other donors' samples.

About this clonotype: Its ends do not fully match the called genes, so a read error is possible. The rearrangement links TRBV5-1 to TRBJ1-1; D unresolved. CDR1 is SGHRS and CDR2 is YFSETQ in the germline V gene. This CDR3 spans 12 amino acids. The CDR3 spells CASSLGLSEALF. In DNA form, the CDR3 reads TGCGCCAGCAGCCTAGGACTGTCTGAAGCTCTCTTT.

This clonotype was observed a handful of times. The J gene is TRBJ1-1, the V gene TRBV5-8, with D unclear. CDR1 SGHTS and CDR2 YDEGEE come from the germline V gene. Deletions cut 1 base from V and 0 bases from J, with 7 bases between. CDR3 length: 14 amino acids. The CDR3 DNA reads TGTGCCAGCAGCTTGTCAATCCTGAACACTGAAGCTTTCTTT. Protein: CASSLSILNTEAFF.

This clonotype was detected ten times or more. This rearrangement joins TRBV9 to TRBJ2-1; TRBD2 agrees at 8 bases. The V gene end was trimmed by 4 bases and the J gene end by 5 bases; junction bases not matched to a gene: 17. This CDR3 is built from 18 residues. Germline CDR1 SGDLS, CDR2 YYNGEE. This CDR3 reads CASSSPEGSGRKNNEQFF. CDR3 DNA sequence: TGTGCCAGCAGCTCCCCGGAAGGGAGCGGGAGAAAAAACAATGAGCAGTTCTTC.

This clonotype was picked up a small number of times. The rearrangement joins TRBV28 to TRBJ1-2; D gene unclear. From germline, CDR1 is MDHEN and CDR2 SYDVKM. Trimming pared 2 bases from V and 5 bases from J, leaving 15 bases between. The CDR3 loop spans 15 amino acids. The CDR3 region is CASSLRAAGRYGYTF. The CDR3 DNA sequence: TGTGCCAGCAGTTTACGGGCAGCAGGACGATATGGCTACACCTTC.

There are many counts of this clonotype. The V gene is TRBV5-1, the J gene TRBJ2-7; possible D gene TRBD2, 5 bases. The CDR3 contains 14 residues. V was shortened by 2 bases and J by 3 bases, with 12 bases between the two germline ends. Germline V gene sequence: CDR1 SGHRS, CDR2 YFSETQ. The DNA for the CDR3 is TGCGCCAGCAGCTTTTCGGGGTTGCACTACGAGCAGTACTTC. Translating it yields CASSFSGLHYEQYF. Supplemented by reference TRBV5-1 and TRBJ2-7, the full variable domain reads KAGVTQTPRYLIKTRGQQVTLSCSPISGHRSVSWYQQTPGQGLQFLFEYFSETQRNKGNFPGRFSGRQFSNSRSEMNVSTLELGDSALYLCASSFSGLHYEQYFGPGTRLTVT.

The J gene is TRBJ2-2, the V gene TRBV18; D not resolved. In germline, CDR1 is KGHSH, CDR2 LQKENI. The V and J ends lost 1 base and 4 bases respectively, with 10 bases between them. This CDR3 has 15 residues. The CDR3, as DNA: TGTGCCAGCTCACCACGGGTTCCGGGCACCGGGGAGCTGTTTTTT. Its translation: CASSPRVPGTGELFF.

This clonotype was counted ten times or more. The J gene is TRBJ2-7, the V gene TRBV7-8, with TRBD2 identical over 11 bases. In germline, CDR1 is SGHVS, CDR2 FQNEAQ. The CDR3 loop spans 15 amino acids. V was pared by 1 base and J by 7 bases, with 6 bases of the junction left unmatched. CDR3 bases: TGTGCCAGCAGCTTAGATCTAGCGGGGGGTCTTGAGCAGTACTTC. It is translated as CASSLDLAGGLEQYF.

At least ten counts were recorded for this clonotype. The rearrangement uses TRBV6-9 and TRBJ1-5; D call uncertain. Between the trimmed V and J ends, which lost 5 bases and 6 bases, there was a span of 14 bases. CDR3 size: 14 residues. CDR1 is MNHGY, CDR2 SVAAGI, per germline. The CDR3 here is CASSPSGETQPQHF. The CDR3 nucleotides are TGTGCCAGCAGTCCCTCCGGAGAGACTCAGCCCCAGCATTTT.

This clonotype was observed many times. This sequence joins TRBV5-1 and TRBJ2-1; unclear D gene. The CDR3 is 13 residues long. Looked up from germline, CDR1 is SGHRS and CDR2 is YFSETQ. The V end was cut by 1 base, the J end by 3 bases, with 5 bases between. As DNA, the CDR3 is TGCGCCAGCAGCTTGTGGGTCTACAATGAGCAGTTCTTC. Residues: CASSLWVYNEQFF.

This clonotype was seen more than once but under ten times. This may come from a read error, since a much larger clone is one base off. This CDR3 is CSGLGTGNEARNEQFF. The CDR3 DNA sequence: TGCAGCGGGTTAGGGACAGGTAATGAAGCTAGGAATGAGCAGTTCTTC. V usage is TRBV29-1 and J usage is TRBJ2-1, with 8 bases fitting TRBD1. Germline CDR1 reads SQVTM; CDR2 reads ANQGSEA. CDR3 length equals 16 residues. V lost 7 bases and J lost 7; bases outside the gene matches: 18.

This clonotype was counted many times. This chain links TRBV19 with TRBJ1-4; possibly TRBD1 for D (5 bases). The ends were cut back, 7 bases at V and 2 bases at J, with 11 bases in the middle. The CDR3 consists of 14 residues. Germline CDR1 and CDR2: LNHDA and SQIVND (reference sequence). CDR3 protein: CASIGGTTNEKLFF. The DNA of the CDR3 is TGTGCCAGTATTGGGGGTACCACTAATGAAAAACTGTTTTTT. The full variable domain, completed using reference TRBV19 and TRBJ1-4, is DGGITQSPKYLFRKEGQNVTLSCEQNLNHDAMYWYRQDPGQGLRLIYYSQIVNDFQKGDIAEGYSVSREKKESFPLTVTSAQKNPTAFYLCASIGGTTNEKLFFGSGTQLSVL.

This clonotype came up many times. The chain joins TRBV6-6 to TRBJ2-1; D is undetermined. Germline V gene data show CDR1 as MNHNY and CDR2 as SVGAGI (reference sequence). The CDR3 sequence is 17 residues long. The V end was cut by 0 bases, the J end by 4 bases, with 16 bases between. This chain's CDR3 is CASSYSIRSGDYNEQFF. The CDR3 coding sequence is TGTGCCAGCAGTTACTCGATAAGGAGTGGGGATTACAATGAGCAGTTCTTC.

This clonotype was detected ten times or more. The chain joins TRBV20-1 to TRBJ2-7; D is unresolved. CDR3 length equals 13 residues. V was shortened by 6 bases and J by 5 bases, with 17 bases between the two germline ends. Looked up from germline, CDR1 is DFQATT and CDR2 is SNEGSKA (reference sequence). CDR3 region: CSATTLGRDEQYF. The CDR3 coding sequence is TGCAGTGCGACCACCCTCGGACGGGACGAGCAGTACTTC.

This clonotype was detected many times. V gene TRBV13 combines with J gene TRBJ2-6, with TRBD1 identical over 7 bases. The CDR3 extends over 16 amino acids. The germline CDR1 and CDR2 sequences are PRHDT and FYEKMQ (reference sequence). Unmatched junction bases numbered 2, after V lost 1 base and J lost 2 bases. CDR3 protein: CASSLVTGTGANVLTF. The DNA of the CDR3 is TGTGCCAGCAGCTTAGTGACAGGGACTGGGGCCAACGTCCTGACTTTC.

The sample holds one count of this clonotype. This clone may be a read error of a much larger clone one base away. Lacking the conserved final phenylalanine or tryptophan, this CDR3 likely reflects a read error. CDR3 in amino acids: CASSFLDRDYGYTL. The CDR3 nucleotides read TGTGCCAGCAGTTTCTTGGACAGGGACTATGGCTACACCCTC. The rearrangement joins TRBV6-1 to TRBJ1-2; 8 bases match TRBD1. J lost 3 bases, V lost 5 bases, and 5 bases had no gene match. CDR1 is MNHNS, CDR2 SASEGT, per germline. CDR3 size: 14 residues.

With regard to this clonotype: Possible read error: a much larger clone is one base away. The V call is TRBV12-3 or TRBV12-4, the J call TRBJ2-2; 8 bases are shared with TRBD1. The CDR3 extends over 16 amino acids. CDR3 sequence (DNA): TGTGCCGGCAGTCCCTGGACAGGGCGAGACACCGGGGAGCTGTTTTTT. This sequence encodes CAGSPWTGRDTGELFF.

This clonotype occurred many times. V usage is TRBV6-7 and J usage is TRBJ2-5; a possible D gene is TRBD1 (6 bases). TRBV6-7 is an open reading frame, and its role is uncertain. V was pared by 6 bases and J by 5 bases, with 13 bases between. This CDR3 contains 13 residues. CDR3 amino acids: CASSGRGSETQYF. The CDR3 DNA follows: TGTGCCAGCAGCGGCAGGGGAAGCGAGACCCAGTACTTC.

This clonotype was recorded at least ten times. This sequence joins TRBV20-1 and TRBJ2-3, with D maybe TRBD1 (6 bases). V lost 5 bases, J lost 4 bases, and 13 bases lay in between. Germline V CDR1 and CDR2: DFQATT, SNEGSKA (reference sequence). The CDR3 extends over 13 amino acids. This chain's CDR3 is CSAPQGPADTQYF. The DNA of the CDR3 is TGCAGTGCTCCACAGGGACCGGCAGATACGCAGTATTTT.

Points on this clonotype: A much larger clone lies a single base off, so this may be a read error. The rearrangement joins TRBV19 to TRBJ2-3, with D uncertain. The germline gives CDR1 LNHDA, CDR2 SQIVND (reference sequence). The CDR3 totals 13 residues. The CDR3 sequence is CAGSLTRTDTQYF. CDR3 sequence (DNA): TGTGCCGGTAGCCTAACCCGGACAGATACGCAGTATTTT. The whole variable domain, remainder taken from reference TRBV19 and TRBJ2-3, is DGGITQSPKYLFRKEGQNVTLSCEQNLNHDAMYWYRQDPGQGLRLIYYSQIVNDFQKGDIAEGYSVSREKKESFPLTVTSAQKNPTAFYLCAGSLTRTDTQYFGPGTRLTVL.

A remark on this clonotype: Being one base from a much bigger clone, this may be a read error. The rearrangement joins TRBV6-5 to TRBJ1-2, with D uncertain. This CDR3 has 11 residues. The V and J ends lost 6 bases and 6 bases respectively, with 8 bases between them. Germline V gene sequence: CDR1 MNHEY, CDR2 SVGAGI. CDR3 coding DNA: TGTGCCAGCAGAACCTGGGATGGCTACACCTTC. It codes for CASRTWDGYTF.

This clonotype appeared a few times. The chain is built from TRBV11-2 and TRBJ1-1; TRBD1 is a possible D gene (6 bases). CDR1 is SGHAT and CDR2 is FQNNGV in the germline V gene. With 1 base removed from V and 0 bases from J, the gap between germline ends came to 9 bases. This CDR3 spans 15 amino acids. The CDR3 spells CASSLGQGMNTEAFF. The CDR3 DNA reads as TGTGCCAGCAGCTTAGGGCAGGGGATGAACACTGAAGCTTTCTTT.

The chain couples TRBV27 to TRBJ2-1, with 9 positions matching TRBD1. The CDR3 runs to 22 residues. V was pared by 0 bases and J by 3 bases, with 21 bases of the junction left unmatched. Germline CDR1 MNHEY, CDR2 SMNVEV (reference sequence). CDR3 protein: CASSLSTPGGTGRSVFYNEQFF. CDR3 coding DNA: TGTGCCAGCAGTTTATCGACCCCCGGGGGGACAGGGAGGTCGGTTTTCTACAATGAGCAGTTCTTC.

This clonotype was recorded at least ten times. V gene TRBV19 combines with J gene TRBJ1-5; D ambiguous. Looked up from germline, CDR1 is LNHDA and CDR2 is SQIVND (reference sequence). This CDR3 comprises 14 residues. V gave up 6 bases and J gave up 4 bases, with 13 bases separating them. Here the CDR3 reads CASSPGQYNQPQHF. The CDR3 DNA reads TGTGCCAGTAGCCCCGGGCAATATAATCAGCCCCAGCATTTT.

This clonotype was seen repeatedly, ten times or more. This rearrangement joins TRBV5-6 to TRBJ2-2, with TRBD1 as a possible D gene (5 bases). Germline-derived CDR1 and CDR2 are SGHDT and YYEEEE. CDR3 length equals 13 residues. V gave up 2 bases and J gave up 6 bases, with 8 bases separating them. The CDR3 bases are TGTGCCAGCAGCTTCCAAGGGGCCGGGGAGCTGTTTTTT. Amino acid sequence: CASSFQGAGELFF.

This clonotype was counted at least ten times. The chain uses TRBV10-3 and TRBJ2-5; TRBD2 matches at 7 bases. The ends lost 6 bases at V and 1 base at J; junction bases unmatched: 8. Germline V gene data show CDR1 as ENHRY and CDR2 as SYGVKD. CDR3 length equals 15 residues. CDR3 in DNA: TGTGCCATCAGCCTTAGCGGGCAAAGCCAAGAGACCCAGTACTTC. This translates into CAISLSGQSQETQYF.

This clonotype was picked up many times. The chain links TRBV19 to TRBJ1-3; a weak D match, TRBD1 (5 bases). V was shortened by 7 bases and J by 2 bases, with 15 bases between the two germline ends. Germline lookup yields CDR1 LNHDA and CDR2 SQIVND (reference sequence). The CDR3 covers 15 residues. The CDR3 DNA sequence: TGTGCCAGTACCCGGGGCCCCGGACCTGGAAACACCATATATTTT. This codes for CASTRGPGPGNTIYF.

This clonotype was seen ten or more times. The J gene is TRBJ2-3, the V gene TRBV7-9; 9 bases align to TRBD2. The junction had 16 bases not matched to a gene; V was cut back by 3 bases and J by 6 bases. The length of the CDR3 is 18 residues. Germline V lookup: CDR1 SEHNR, CDR2 FQNEAQ (reference sequence). CDR3 nucleotide sequence: TGTGCCAGCAGCTTGTCTCGCCTGGCGGGAGGGCGGTCTGATACGCAGTATTTT. Its translation: CASSLSRLAGGRSDTQYF.